A single sample is the source of the 6 T cell receptor beta chains below, sequenced in a study of OX40 agonist ivuxolimab in advanced cancers. Method: immunoSEQ multiplex PCR; TCRdb's copy keeps in-frame clones and lacks some. The sample includes about 100,000 clones, about 90% of them seen just once. The sequencing here drew on CD4+ or CD8+ T cells sorted from blood, taken in a trial of the OX40 agonist ivuxolimab. These receptor sequences come from an adult with an advanced solid tumor such as melanoma, head and neck, liver or kidney cancer.

The V gene is TRBV4-1, the J gene TRBJ2-1; 14 positions agree with TRBD2. With V trimmed by 0 bases and J by 7 bases, 8 bases remained unmatched. The CDR3 covers 18 residues. Germline CDR1 is MGHRA and CDR2 is YSYEKL. The CDR3 loop is CASSQDGTSGGRWNEQFF. The CDR3 DNA reads as TGCGCCAGCAGCCAAGATGGGACTAGCGGGGGTAGGTGGAATGAGCAGTTCTTC.

This rearrangement joins TRBV29-1 to TRBJ2-7, with TRBD2 matching over 9 bases. Germline V lookup: CDR1 SQVTM, CDR2 ANQGSEA. The ends lost 7 bases at V and 3 bases at J; junction bases unmatched: 4. The CDR3 contains 12 residues. CDR3 nucleotides: TGCAGCGCTCGGACTAGCGACTACGAGCAGTACTTC. This encodes CSARTSDYEQYF.

V gene TRBV30 combines with J gene TRBJ2-5, with D unresolved. This CDR3 comprises 11 residues. CDR1 and CDR2 (germline): GTSNPN, SVGIG (reference sequence). The ends were cut back, 5 bases at V and 5 bases at J, with 9 bases in the middle. CDR3 sequence reads: CAWGLGETQYF. CDR3 sequence (DNA): TGTGCCTGGGGGCTCGGGGAGACCCAGTACTTC.

This clone was observed a few times. The CDR3 is CAWSTGTSSGNTIYF. DNA for the CDR3: TGTGCCTGGAGTACAGGGACCTCGTCTGGAAACACCATATATTTT. The rearrangement joins TRBV30 to TRBJ1-3, with D possibly matching TRBD1 (6 bases). This CDR3 spans 15 amino acids. Germline values: CDR1 GTSNPN, CDR2 SVGIG (reference sequence). V shed 2 bases and J shed 1 base, with 12 bases lying between them.

The chain carries TRBV6-6 and TRBJ1-2; D is unresolved. The CDR3 loop spans 12 amino acids. V was shortened by 2 bases and J by 5 bases, with 6 bases between the two germline ends. CDR1 and CDR2 (germline): MNHNY, SVGAGI (reference sequence). DNA for the CDR3: TGTGCCAGCAGTTACGGTGTTTATGGCTACACCTTC. Its protein product is CASSYGVYGYTF.

The rearrangement joins TRBV6-5 to TRBJ1-5; 8 bases fit TRBD1. This CDR3 is 15 amino acids long. Per the germline V gene, CDR1 is MNHEY and CDR2 is SVGAGI. Losses at the gene ends were 6 bases for V and 5 bases for J; bases not matched to a gene: 9. The CDR3 DNA reads TGTGCCAGCAGGCCAGGGGGCGCAGGTGATCAGCCCCAGCATTTT. This sequence encodes CASRPGGAGDQPQHF.